This is a list of T cell receptor beta chains from one sample in a study of T-cell memory formation after mild COVID-19. A single record per CDR3 protein comes from TCRdb applying MiXCR to the 5' RACE reads. The table lists tens of thousands of distinct CDR3 sequences, about 16% of them singletons. Sequences were obtained from PBMCs or a T cell subset sorted from them (not recorded which). The receptors here all came from an adult who had mild COVID-19 (a few samples of this study predate the infection). Cell type and time point are not known. CDR3s include the opening cysteine and the closing phenylalanine or tryptophan. The D gene is left open where the match is weak. A clone size is listed for some rows: how often the clone was seen (once, few, many), or a class if it is expanded.

few	NA	TRBJ2-6	TRBV7-3	TGTGCCAGCAGCTTAACCTCGGGACACCGCTCTGGGGCCAACGTCCTGACTTTC	CASSLTSGHRSGANVLTF
NA	NA	TRBJ2-7	TRBV4-2	TGTGCCAGCAGCCAGGAGTCTGACTCCGCCTACGAGCAGTACTTC	CASSQESDSAYEQYF
many	NA	TRBJ2-2	TRBV4-2	TGTGCCAGCAGCCAAGAAGGGGATATGGGTCCCACCGGGGAGCTGTTTTTT	CASSQEGDMGPTGELFF
many	NA	TRBJ2-1	TRBV7-3	TGTGCCAGCAGCTTAGGGAGCCCCGTTGGTAGGAACAATGAGCAGTTCTTC	CASSLGSPVGRNNEQFF
NA	NA	TRBJ2-5	TRBV7-6	TGTGCCAGCAGACAGGCCCCTTCTGGAGGAAAAGAGACCCAGTACTTC	CASRQAPSGGKETQYF
NA	NA	TRBJ1-1	TRBV3-1	TGTGCCAGCAGCCAAGTTGCTCTCGGGGCGATGAACACTGAAGCTTTCTTT	CASSQVALGAMNTEAFF
many	NA	TRBJ2-5	TRBV3-1	TGTGCCAGCAGCCGACGTGGGGAGAACCAAGAGACCCAGTACTTC	CASSRRGENQETQYF
few	TRBD2	TRBJ2-5	TRBV20-1	TGCAGTGCTAGATTGGCTAGCTCTAAACGGGGGGGAGAGACCCAGTACTTC	CSARLASSKRGGETQYF
NA	TRBD2	TRBJ2-3	TRBV30	TGTGCCTGGAGTCACGGGGGGGCGGATACGCAGTATTTT	CAWSHGGADTQYF
NA	NA	TRBJ2-2	TRBV9	TGTGCCAGCAGCGTAGTAGACACCGGGGAGCTGTTTTTT	CASSVVDTGELFF
many	NA	TRBJ1-5	TRBV18	TGTGCCAGCTCAAAGGGGGAAGGCAATCAGCCCCAGCATTTT	CASSKGEGNQPQHF
many	NA	TRBJ2-1	TRBV5-4	TGTGCCAGCATTGGGGGGGTAGGGACAACCAATGAGCAGTTCTTC	CASIGGVGTTNEQFF
NA	NA	TRBJ1-2	TRBV20-1	TGCAGTGCTAGAGAGGTGGGGGCGCGAGGCTACACCTTC	CSAREVGARGYTF
many	TRBD2	TRBJ2-1	TRBV4-2	TGTGCCAGCAGCCAGGGGGGGACTAGCGGGGGACGTGGGAATGAGCAGTTCTTC	CASSQGGTSGGRGNEQFF
many	TRBD2	TRBJ2-3	TRBV7-9	TGTGCCAGCAGCTCCGGGGACTACTCCGATACGCAGTATTTT	CASSSGDYSDTQYF
few	NA	TRBJ1-5	TRBV4-1	TGCGCCAGCAGCCAAGAGGCTTTCGTGGGGCAGGGTGGAAGTCAGCCCCAGCATTTT	CASSQEAFVGQGGSQPQHF
many	TRBD2	TRBJ2-3	TRBV4-1	TGCGCCAGCAGCCAAACACTAGCGGGGGGGGGCACAGATACGCAGTATTTT	CASSQTLAGGGTDTQYF
many	NA	TRBJ2-7	TRBV12-3/TRBV12-4	TGTGCCAGCAGCGAATACTACGAGCAGTACTTC	CASSEYYEQYF
once	NA	TRBJ2-5	TRBV10-3	TGTGCCATCAGTGAGCGGGGGGAGACCCAGTACTTC	CAISERGETQYF
NA	NA	TRBJ1-1	TRBV12-3/TRBV12-4	TGTGCCAGCAGATTAGTGGGCAGGGCACCGAACACTGAAGCTTTCTTT	CASRLVGRAPNTEAFF
many	TRBD1	TRBJ1-2	TRBV7-9	TGTGCCAGCAGCCACAGGGGGTATGACTATGGCTACACCTTC	CASSHRGYDYGYTF
NA	NA	TRBJ1-4	TRBV7-2	TGTGCCAGCAGCTCCCGGGACCTGGGAGAAAAACTGTTTTTT	CASSSRDLGEKLFF
few	TRBD1	TRBJ1-1	TRBV30	TGTGCCTGGAGTCAACAGGGGTATACTGAAGCTTTCTTT	CAWSQQGYTEAFF
few	NA	TRBJ2-3	TRBV20-1	TGCAGTGCTAGAGATAGAGGGAGCACAGATACGCAGTATTTT	CSARDRGSTDTQYF
many	NA	TRBJ2-1	TRBV5-6	TGTGCCAGCAGCTCTCTGACTAGCAGGGGGAGCTCCTACAATGAGCAGTTCTTC	CASSSLTSRGSSYNEQFF
many	NA	TRBJ1-1	TRBV27	TGTGCCAGCAGTTTCCGATCGAAGGACACTGAAGCTTTCTTT	CASSFRSKDTEAFF
few	TRBD2	TRBJ2-3	TRBV4-1	TGCGCCAGCAGCCGCTTACTAGCGGGGGGGCCGAGAGATACGCAGTATTTT	CASSRLLAGGPRDTQYF
NA	NA	TRBJ2-5	TRBV29-1	TGCAGCGTTGGCGGGAATCTAGGGGAGACCCAGTACTTC	CSVGGNLGETQYF